This TCR delta chain was recorded in a study of Vδ1+ human thymocytes. Whole-study findings and limits: In the thymus, TRG and TRD repertoires looked highly polyclonal with Gaussian CDR3 lengths. Despite high sort purity, about a fifth of thymic T cell receptor delta sequences were Vdelta2.

This clone was detected a few times. What it recognizes is unknown. V lost 4 bases to trimming and J lost 0 bases; unmatched junction nucleotides: 26. The CDR3 consists of 22 residues. Germline V CDR1 and CDR2: TSWWSYY, QGS. Sequences come from RNA converted to cDNA by reverse transcription. Multiplex PCR used pooled V-gene forward primers and a constant-region reverse primer to amplify CDR3s. TCRdb reanalyzed the multiplex PCR reads using CATT. Among roughly 76,000 delta-chain clones listed, about 38% were seen once. Between about 98% and 99.6% of sorted thymocytes were Vdelta1+. Sequenced input: Vdelta1+ gamma-delta thymocytes from the thymus. Subset defined: FACS-sorted CD3+ TCRalphabeta- TCRVdelta1+ TCRVdelta2- thymocytes. The J gene is TRDJ1, the V gene TRDV1; 7 bases align to TRDD3. The TCR was taken from a boy younger than two who had congenital heart surgery. CDR3 sequence reads: CALGGRGLPEHMVLGYTDKLIF. The CDR3 DNA reads as TGTGCTCTTGGGGGACGAGGGCTTCCCGAACATATGGTACTGGGGTACACCGATAAACTCATCTTT.